The 23 T cell receptor beta chains in this list originate from one sample, sequenced in a study of Ad26.COV2.S vaccination and SARS-CoV-2 variants. Some clones are missing from TCRdb's copy, which holds only in-frame ones; the method was immunoSEQ multiplex PCR. The sample holds under 600,000 clones, around 89% seen once. As to treatment: some 20 received Ad26.COV2.S at low or high dose, single or two shots; about 5 received placebo; per-sample allocation not given. Sampling took place 63 days after the first vaccine or placebo injection. The source material was peripheral blood, sampled in a trial of Ad26.COV2.S vaccine versus placebo. The receptors were sampled from a person between 18 and 60 years old who received the Ad26.COV2.S COVID-19 vaccine or a placebo.

The V call is TRBV7-9, the J call TRBJ2-1; 10 nucleotides agree with TRBD1. The CDR3 is made up of 18 amino acids. V dropped 1 base and J dropped 0; count of bases not matched to a gene: 6. Germline V gene sequence: CDR1 SEHNR, CDR2 FQNEAQ (reference sequence). The CDR3 coding sequence is TGTGCCAGCAGCTTAGAGGGACAGGGGACGGGCTCCTACAATGAGCAGTTCTTC. Protein sequence: CASSLEGQGTGSYNEQFF.

This clone was detected only once. V usage is TRBV12-3 or TRBV12-4 and J usage is TRBJ1-3; D call uncertain. The V and J ends lost 10 bases and 1 base respectively, with 11 bases between them. This CDR3 spans 13 amino acids. As DNA, the CDR3 is TGTGCCAACGGCCGGGGTTCTGGAAACACCATATATTTT. Amino acid sequence: CANGRGSGNTIYF.

V usage is TRBV7-2 and J usage is TRBJ1-2; 10 positions agree with TRBD1. This CDR3 region has 14 residues. Germline V gives CDR1 SGHTA, CDR2 FQGNSA. V dropped 3 bases and J dropped 8; count of bases not matched to a gene: 6. This CDR3 is CASSFPGQGLGYTF. The CDR3 DNA is TGTGCCAGCAGCTTCCCGGGACAGGGGTTAGGCTACACCTTC.

V usage is TRBV7-9 and J usage is TRBJ2-2, with D possibly TRBD1 on 6 matching bases. This CDR3 spans 15 amino acids. Germline V gene data show CDR1 as SEHNR and CDR2 as FQNEAQ (reference sequence). Between the trimmed V and J ends, which lost 6 bases and 4 bases, there was a span of 15 bases. The CDR3 DNA reads as TGTGCCAGCAGGAGGGGTGGGGGCAGCACCGGGGAGCTGTTTTTT. Translated, it gives CASRRGGGSTGELFF.

V is TRBV6-5 and J is TRBJ1-4; D gene unclear. This CDR3 region has 14 residues. Germline V gene lookup returns CDR1 MNHEY and CDR2 SVGAGI. V dropped 5 bases and J dropped 7 bases, with 14 bases sitting between them. CDR3 residues: CASSLREGAEKLFF. CDR3 coding DNA: TGTGCCAGCAGTCTGAGAGAGGGCGCTGAAAAACTGTTTTTT.

V gene TRBV2 combines with J gene TRBJ2-5, with D uncertain. Trimming took off 3 bases at V and 1 base at J, with 15 bases between the two ends. This CDR3 contains 16 residues. Germline CDR1 reads SNHLY; CDR2 reads FYNNEI. CDR3 protein: CASSEELGPPQETQYF. The CDR3 DNA follows: TGTGCCAGCAGTGAGGAGCTCGGACCCCCCCAAGAGACCCAGTACTTC.

This clone has only one observation. The chain recombines TRBV18 with TRBJ2-7, with 7 bases fitting TRBD2. The trim removed 3 bases at V and 0 bases at J, leaving 2 bases unmatched. Per the germline V gene, CDR1 is KGHSH and CDR2 is LQKENI. The CDR3 sequence is 14 residues long. The CDR3 sequence: CASSPRTSSYEQYF. The CDR3 DNA follows: TGTGCCAGCTCACCCCGGACTAGCTCCTACGAGCAGTACTTC.

This sequence joins TRBV6-6 and TRBJ1-5; 10 nucleotides agree with TRBD1. There are 12 residues in the CDR3. The trim removed 10 bases at V and 14 bases at J, leaving 11 bases unmatched. Germline V lookup: CDR1 MNHNY, CDR2 SVGAGI (reference sequence). The CDR3 is CAIRDRGGPEHF. CDR3 sequence (DNA): TGTGCCATCCGGGACAGGGGTGGTCCGGAGCATTTT.

The chain joins TRBV7-2 to TRBJ1-4, with a weak D call TRBD1 (5 bases). V lost 1 base to trimming and J lost 1 base, with 13 bases between them. This CDR3 comprises 17 residues. Germline-derived CDR1 and CDR2 are SGHTA and FQGNSA. The CDR3 nucleotides are TGTGCCAGCAGCTTAGATCAGTTCGGGGGAACTAATGAAAAACTGTTTTTT. This encodes CASSLDQFGGTNEKLFF.

This chain connects TRBV7-9 to TRBJ1-1; D not resolved. CDR3 length equals 12 residues. Germline V CDR1 and CDR2: SEHNR, FQNEAQ (reference sequence). V lost 3 bases and J lost 6, with 8 bases in between. This CDR3 is CASSFAQAEAFF. As DNA, the CDR3 is TGTGCCAGCAGCTTCGCCCAAGCTGAAGCTTTCTTT.

This clone was counted a single time. The chain joins TRBV5-6 to TRBJ2-1; 9 nucleotides match TRBD2. The J segment lost 10 bases and the V segment lost 4 bases, leaving 9 bases of the junction unmatched. CDR3 length equals 14 residues. The germline V gene encodes CDR1 SGHDT and CDR2 YYEEEE. The DNA of the CDR3 is TGTGCCAGCAGCGCTACGGGACTAGCCGGGGAGCAGTTCTTC. It is translated as CASSATGLAGEQFF.

The chain is built from TRBV30 and TRBJ1-3; D is perhaps TRBD1 (6 bases). Germline CDR1 GTSNPN, CDR2 SVGIG (reference sequence). Between the trimmed V and J ends, which lost 5 bases and 0 bases, there was a span of 14 bases. There are 15 residues in the CDR3. CDR3 in amino acids: CAWGSGASSGNTIYF. The CDR3, as DNA: TGTGCCTGGGGGTCAGGGGCGAGCTCTGGAAACACCATATATTTT.

The chain carries TRBV11-2 and TRBJ2-7, with TRBD2 matching over 8 bases. J gave up 3 bases and V 5 bases, and 15 bases lay outside the gene matches. The germline V gene has CDR1 SGHAT and CDR2 FQNNGV. This CDR3 contains 17 residues. Written as DNA, the CDR3 is TGTGCCAGCAGCCCCCAACCGTTACTAGCGGAAAGCTACGAGCAGTACTTC. It specifies CASSPQPLLAESYEQYF.

A word on this clone: The same CDR3 is also encoded by other DNA sequences in this sample. The chain recombines TRBV20-1 with TRBJ2-7, with 8 bases lining up with TRBD2. The CDR3 consists of 13 residues. V lost 3 bases and J lost 2; bases outside the gene matches: 3. The germline V gene has CDR1 DFQATT and CDR2 SNEGSKA (reference sequence). The CDR3 loop is CSASPGGPYEQYF. As DNA, the CDR3 is TGCAGTGCTAGTCCGGGAGGGCCCTACGAGCAGTACTTC.

The chain has TRBV9 and TRBJ1-2; 9 nucleotides align to TRBD1. V shed 4 bases, J shed 7 bases, and the junction held 14 bases outside the gene matches. CDR1 and CDR2 from the germline V gene are SGDLS and YYNGEE. CDR3 length equals 16 residues. Here the CDR3 reads CASSTQGAKRLVGYTF. CDR3 nucleotide sequence: TGTGCCAGCAGCACACAGGGGGCGAAGAGACTTGTTGGCTACACCTTC.

V gene TRBV10-3 combines with J gene TRBJ2-2; D is undetermined. Germline V gene data show CDR1 as ENHRY and CDR2 as SYGVKD. The CDR3 extends over 14 amino acids. Trimming left V 10 bases short and J 0 bases short, with 12 bases between. The CDR3: CASQDSANTGELFF. The CDR3, as DNA: TGTGCCAGCCAGGATTCCGCGAACACCGGGGAGCTGTTTTTT.

V gene TRBV3-1 (or the pseudogene TRBV3-2) combines with J gene TRBJ2-5; D uncertain. CDR1 is LGHDT, CDR2 YNNKEL, per germline (reference sequence). Trimming left V 5 bases short and J 2 bases short, with 9 bases between. This CDR3 spans 13 amino acids. CDR3 nucleotides: TGTGCCAGCAGCGCGGTTTTACAAGAGACCCAGTACTTC. The encoded protein is CASSAVLQETQYF.

This sequence joins TRBV5-8 and TRBJ2-2; 7 bases align to TRBD2. The CDR3 sequence is 15 residues long. With V trimmed by 2 bases and J by 4 bases, 5 bases remained unmatched. Per germline, CDR1 SGHTS and CDR2 YDEGEE. The CDR3 region is CASSFDPSGTGELFF. CDR3 DNA sequence: TGTGCCAGCAGCTTTGATCCTAGCGGCACCGGGGAGCTGTTTTTT.

The CDR3 sequence: CASSKTTRADEQFF. The DNA for the CDR3 is TGTGCCAGCAGTAAGACGACAAGGGCGGATGAGCAGTTCTTC. The chain employs TRBV6-2 or TRBV6-3 and TRBJ2-1; D not certain. Germline V gives CDR1 MNHEY, CDR2 SVGEGT. The length of the CDR3 is 14 residues. V lost 5 bases and J 8 bases, leaving 16 bases between the germline ends.

The chain combines TRBV28 with TRBJ1-1, with D uncertain. Trimming took 10 bases from V and 0 from J, leaving 9 bases between them. Looked up from germline, CDR1 is MDHEN and CDR2 is SYDVKM. The CDR3 runs to 12 residues. CDR3 protein: CATNSMNTEAFF. CDR3 bases: TGTGCCACCAACAGTATGAACACTGAAGCTTTCTTT.

The chain recombines TRBV19 with TRBJ2-2; no clear D. The CDR3 consists of 16 residues. Germline assignment: CDR1 LNHDA and CDR2 SQIVND (reference sequence). The germline V and J ends were trimmed by 1 base and 3 bases, with 12 bases remaining between them. This CDR3 reads CASSIGLGSYTGELFF. Written as DNA, the CDR3 is TGTGCCAGTAGTATAGGCCTCGGGTCCTACACCGGGGAGCTGTTTTTT.

The CDR3 spells CASSLRQGDTYEQYF. The CDR3 nucleotides are TGTGCCAGCAGCTTAAGACAGGGAGACACCTACGAGCAGTACTTC. The gene calls are TRBV13 and TRBJ2-7; 7 nucleotides match TRBD1. CDR1 and CDR2 (germline): PRHDT, FYEKMQ (reference sequence). V was pared by 2 bases and J by 2 bases, with 6 bases of the junction left unmatched. This CDR3 comprises 15 residues.

V is TRBV28 and J is TRBJ1-6; possible D gene TRBD1, 5 bases. CDR1 and CDR2 from the germline V gene are MDHEN and SYDVKM. CDR3 length: 15 amino acids. V was clipped by 9 bases and J by 5 bases, with 17 bases between them. CDR3 sequence: CASCGGFPHNSPLHF. In nucleotides, the CDR3 is TGTGCCAGTTGCGGGGGATTCCCTCATAATTCACCCCTCCACTTT.